This T cell receptor beta chain was observed in a study of blood T cell repertoires in COVID-19. Per the original data handling: Cell counts per sample came from amplifying reference gene primers. Clones were read by immunoSEQ multiplex PCR, and TCRdb kept only the in-frame ones, dropping some. The V and J calls and clone size are taken from that table; D and trimming were inferred from the DNA. The table includes around 160,000 clones, about 90% detected once. V was clipped by 0 bases and J by 5 bases, with 18 bases between them. Germline CDR1 SGHKS, CDR2 YYEKEE (reference sequence). The CDR3 has 17 amino acids.

The TCR sequence derives from a human donor in a cohort sampled during active COVID-19. The chain combines TRBV5-5 with TRBJ1-3; possibly TRBD1 for D (5 bases). Sequenced: peripheral blood. This CDR3 reads CASSLVLAGNERNTIYF. CDR3 DNA: TGTGCCAGCAGCTTGGTGTTAGCAGGGAATGAAAGAAACACCATATATTTT.